One sample yielded the 9 T cell receptor beta chains listed below, sequenced in a study of beta chain features in type 1 diabetes. Study-wide results and limits: Among patients with Type 1 diabetes, TCRB CDR3s were moderately but significantly shorter in every one of the four CD4+ subsets.

Expressed TCRB transcripts were sequenced because the isolated RNA had all been reverse transcribed beforehand. Profiled with immunoSEQ multiplex PCR; TCRdb holds only in-frame clones, not every one. Among some 26,000 clones listed, roughly two thirds were seen once. What these receptors recognize is not known. Sequenced: stem cell memory CD4+ T cells from blood. The receptors shown here come from a woman aged 40 to 50 with type 1 diabetes.

This chain joins TRBV27 and TRBJ2-6; TRBD1 might be the D (5 bases). This CDR3 comprises 17 residues. Germline lookup yields CDR1 MNHEY and CDR2 SMNVEV (reference sequence). Trimming pared 3 bases from V and 2 bases from J, leaving 14 bases between. The CDR3 reads CASSFRGRAAGANVLTF. CDR3 nucleotides: TGTGCCAGCAGTTTTAGGGGCAGGGCTGCTGGGGCCAACGTCCTGACTTTC.

Note on this clone: Germline and junction disagree at one end, which may indicate a read error. This chain connects TRBV5-1 to TRBJ2-5, with 10 bases that match TRBD2. CDR3 size: 15 residues. The germline V gene has CDR1 SGHRS and CDR2 YFSETQ. The CDR3 bases are TGCACCAGCAGCTCCCTAGCGGGAGTCGGTGGGACCCAGTACTTC. As protein: CTSSSLAGVGGTQYF. Complete variable domain (other parts from reference TRBV5-1 and TRBJ2-5): KAGVTQTPRYLIKTRGQQVTLSCSPISGHRSVSWYQQTPGQGLQFLFEYFSETQRNKGNFPGRFSGRQFSNSRSEMNVSTLELGDSALYLCTSSSLAGVGGTQYFGPGTRLLVL.

The gene calls are TRBV4-3 and TRBJ1-1, with 9 nucleotides matching TRBD1. Germline V lookup: CDR1 LGHNA, CDR2 YSLEER. J was trimmed by 5 bases and V by 6 bases; bases with no gene match: 13. The CDR3 runs 16 residues. The CDR3 sequence: CASSLITGGGKTEAFF. The CDR3 nucleotides are TGCGCCAGCAGTCTCATTACAGGGGGCGGCAAGACTGAAGCTTTCTTT.

The chain recombines TRBV25-1 with TRBJ2-1, with 10 bases identical to TRBD2. After removal of 5 bases from V and 2 bases from J, the junction contained 3 bases not matched to a gene. Germline V gene lookup returns CDR1 MGHDK and CDR2 SYGVNS. The CDR3 covers 15 residues. DNA of the CDR3: TGTGCCAGCAGTTCCGGGACTAGCGCCTACAATGAGCAGTTCTTC. This encodes CASSSGTSAYNEQFF.

A few counts support this clone. The chain couples TRBV4-1 to TRBJ2-1; D possibly corresponds to TRBD1 (6 bases). From germline, CDR1 is MGHRA and CDR2 YSYEKL. Trimming took off 4 bases at V and 0 bases at J, with 10 bases between the two ends. The CDR3 runs 15 residues. The CDR3 here is CASSRQVSSYNEQFF. CDR3 sequence (DNA): TGCGCCAGCAGCCGACAGGTTAGCTCCTACAATGAGCAGTTCTTC.

CDR3 DNA sequence: TGTGCCGGGAGACAGGGTTTCGACGAGCAGTACTTC. It yields the protein CAGRQGFDEQYF. The chain carries TRBV2 and TRBJ2-7; the match to TRBD1 covers 7 bases. The V and J ends lost 11 bases and 5 bases, in that order; junction bases with no gene match: 9. Germline values: CDR1 SNHLY, CDR2 FYNNEI. CDR3 size: 12 residues.

The rearrangement links TRBV29-1 to TRBJ2-5, with 9 bases that match TRBD1. CDR3 size: 14 residues. J was trimmed by 1 base and V by 4 bases; bases with no gene match: 4. Germline CDR1 is SQVTM and CDR2 is ANQGSEA. CDR3 sequence reads: CSVGRTGAQETQYF. In DNA, the CDR3 is TGCAGCGTTGGCCGGACAGGGGCCCAAGAGACCCAGTACTTC.

The V gene is TRBV6-1, the J gene TRBJ2-5, with D possibly TRBD2 on 6 matching bases. The V gene's germline CDR1 is MNHNS and CDR2 SASEGT. V lost 7 bases to trimming and J lost 4 bases, with 10 bases between them. The CDR3 contains 12 residues. The CDR3 nucleotides read TGTGCCAGCACCCGGGAGAGAGAGACCCAGTACTTC. Its translation is CASTRERETQYF.

The chain uses TRBV15 and TRBJ2-7; D perhaps matches TRBD2 (6 bases). Per the germline V gene, CDR1 is LNHNV and CDR2 is YYDKDF (reference sequence). The V end was cut by 2 bases, the J end by 0 bases, with 8 bases between. This CDR3 spans 14 amino acids. The CDR3 reads CATSRSGYSYEQYF. CDR3 coding DNA: TGTGCCACCAGCAGAAGCGGGTACTCCTACGAGCAGTACTTC.